What follows are 10 T cell receptor beta chains derived from one specimen sequenced in a study of response to subunit inactivated influenza vaccine (dated by TCRdb to about 2018). The library came from RT-PCR. Data came from an Illumina HiSeq 2500. TCRdb's own reprocessing of the public reads used fastp at Q25 and MiXCR and kept productive beta chains. For every CDR3 protein sequence, its rows merge into one entry that carries the most common genes and DNA. Across this sample there are roughly 630,000 distinct CDR3 sequences, with about 15% seen only once. Approximately 7.6% of the sample lies in the top ten. This specimen was PBMCs from blood, taken about 14 days before vaccination. These TCRs come from a man aged 45-60 years who received an inactivated influenza vaccine. Donor details come from another sample of the same person, matched by shared clones.

V is TRBV12-3 or TRBV12-4 and J is TRBJ2-1; TRBD2 might be the D (5 bases). The CDR3 totals 16 residues. The V end was cut by 7 bases, the J end by 8 bases, with 24 bases between. Written as DNA, the CDR3 is TGTGCCAGCATCCCCAAGGGAGCTAGCTTAAGGTATGAGCAGTTCTTC. Protein: CASIPKGASLRYEQFF.

The sample holds a few counts of this clonotype. The J gene is TRBJ1-2, the V gene TRBV25-1; D not resolved. The V gene's germline CDR1 is MGHDK and CDR2 SYGVNS. The CDR3 is 16 amino acids. The ends were cut back, 2 bases at V and 8 bases at J, with 21 bases in the middle. The CDR3 protein is CASSEAYSFSPDGYTF. Here the CDR3 DNA reads TGTGCCAGCAGTGAAGCTTACAGCTTCTCGCCTGACGGCTACACCTTC.

The V call is TRBV29-1, the J call TRBJ2-5; 9 bases fit TRBD2. Germline values: CDR1 SQVTM, CDR2 ANQGSEA. The CDR3 covers 14 residues. V lost 5 bases, J lost 4 bases, and 8 bases stayed unmatched. The CDR3 protein is CSVLREGRGETQYF. CDR3 coding DNA: TGCAGCGTTTTGCGGGAGGGCCGGGGAGAGACCCAGTACTTC.

The chain joins TRBV27 to TRBJ2-7; D may be TRBD2 (7 bases). Germline V lookup: CDR1 MNHEY, CDR2 SMNVEV (reference sequence). The length of the CDR3 is 14 residues. Between the trimmed V and J ends, which lost 5 bases and 3 bases, there was a span of 14 bases. CDR3 region: CASSGGDTLYEQYF. The CDR3 bases are TGTGCCAGCAGTGGGGGGGACACACTCTACGAGCAGTACTTC.

This clonotype was observed a few times. The V and J genes are TRBV9 and TRBJ2-7; 7 positions agree with TRBD1. The CDR3 has 15 residues. Germline trimming cut 0 bases from V and 2 bases from J; bases unmatched to any gene: 5. Germline V gene sequence: CDR1 SGDLS, CDR2 YYNGEE. CDR3 protein: CASSVGQGQTYEQYF. In DNA form, the CDR3 reads TGTGCCAGCAGCGTAGGACAGGGTCAAACCTACGAGCAGTACTTC. The variable domain in full, completed from reference TRBV9 and TRBJ2-7, reads DSGVTQTPKHLITATGQRVTLRCSPRSGDLSVYWYQQSLDQGLQFLIQYYNGEERAKGNILERFSAQQFPDLHSELNLSSLELGDSALYFCASSVGQGQTYEQYFGPGTRLTVT.

This clonotype has a handful of counts. This chain joins TRBV2 and TRBJ2-1; 11 nucleotides match TRBD1. This CDR3 is 16 amino acids long. The germline CDR1 and CDR2 sequences are SNHLY and FYNNEI. J gave up 1 base and V 6 bases, and 5 bases lay outside the gene matches. As DNA, the CDR3 is TGTGCCAGCAGACCCGGGACAGGGGGGTCCTACAATGAGCAGTTCTTC. Protein product: CASRPGTGGSYNEQFF. The complete variable domain, with remaining parts taken from reference TRBV2 and TRBJ2-1, reads EPEVTQTPSHQVTQMGQEVILRCVPISNHLYFYWYRQILGQKVEFLVSFYNNEISEKSEIFDDQFSVERPDGSNFTLKIRSTKLEDSAMYFCASRPGTGGSYNEQFFGPGTRLTVL.

The gene calls are TRBV12-3 or TRBV12-4 and TRBJ2-5; 9 nucleotides line up with TRBD1. This CDR3 spans 13 amino acids. Trimming at V came to 0 bases and at J to 10 bases, leaving 3 bases not matched to a gene. CDR3 sequence reads: CASSLARTGVQYF. CDR3 in DNA: TGTGCCAGCAGTTTAGCGCGGACAGGGGTCCAGTACTTC.

The chain employs TRBV5-4 and TRBJ2-7, with unresolved D. Per germline, CDR1 SGHNT and CDR2 YYREEE (reference sequence). Between the trimmed V and J ends, which lost 5 bases and 2 bases, there was a span of 11 bases. This CDR3 region has 13 residues. The CDR3 region is CASSRGVPYEQYF. DNA for the CDR3: TGTGCCAGCAGTCGTGGGGTGCCCTACGAGCAGTACTTC.

This clonotype was counted a few times. The V gene is TRBV20-1, the J gene TRBJ2-2; no definite D call. In germline, CDR1 is DFQATT, CDR2 SNEGSKA (reference sequence). CDR3 length equals 15 residues. The CDR3 sequence: CSASLGQASTGELFF. The CDR3 DNA sequence: TGCAGCGCTTCTTTAGGGCAGGCCAGCACCGGGGAGCTGTTTTTT.

CDR3 residues: CASSIGKGELYEQYF. The CDR3 DNA reads as TGTGCCAGTAGTATCGGGAAGGGGGAGTTGTACGAGCAGTACTTC. The chain is built from TRBV19 and TRBJ2-7, with a possible D match to TRBD1 (6 bases). Germline CDR1 reads LNHDA; CDR2 reads SQIVND (reference sequence). The CDR3 sequence is 15 residues long. Trimming pared 3 bases from V and 4 bases from J, leaving 16 bases between.